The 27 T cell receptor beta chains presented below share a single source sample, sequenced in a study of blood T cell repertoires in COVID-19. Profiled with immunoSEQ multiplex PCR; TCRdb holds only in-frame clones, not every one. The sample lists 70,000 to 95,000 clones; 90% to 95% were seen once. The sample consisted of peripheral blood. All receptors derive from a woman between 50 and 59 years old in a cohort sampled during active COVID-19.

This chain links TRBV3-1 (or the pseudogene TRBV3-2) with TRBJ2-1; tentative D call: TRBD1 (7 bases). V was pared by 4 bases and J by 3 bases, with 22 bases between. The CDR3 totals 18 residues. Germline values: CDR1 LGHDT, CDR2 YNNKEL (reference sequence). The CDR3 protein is CASSLQHGQGGFYNEQFF. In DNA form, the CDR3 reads TGTGCCAGCAGCCTACAGCACGGCCAGGGGGGATTCTACAATGAGCAGTTCTTC.

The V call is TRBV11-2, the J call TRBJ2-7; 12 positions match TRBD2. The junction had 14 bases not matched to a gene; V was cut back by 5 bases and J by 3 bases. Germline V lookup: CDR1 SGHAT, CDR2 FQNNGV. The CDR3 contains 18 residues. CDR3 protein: CASSLRGGTSGLVYEQYF. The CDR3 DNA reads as TGTGCCAGCAGCCTCAGGGGGGGGACTAGCGGGTTGGTCTACGAGCAGTACTTC.

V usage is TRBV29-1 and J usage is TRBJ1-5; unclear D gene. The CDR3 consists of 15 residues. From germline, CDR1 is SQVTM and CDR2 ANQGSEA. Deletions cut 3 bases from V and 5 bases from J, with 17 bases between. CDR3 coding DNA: TGCAGCGTTGACGTCCGGGTGAGAATCGATCAGCCCCAGCATTTT. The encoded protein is CSVDVRVRIDQPQHF.

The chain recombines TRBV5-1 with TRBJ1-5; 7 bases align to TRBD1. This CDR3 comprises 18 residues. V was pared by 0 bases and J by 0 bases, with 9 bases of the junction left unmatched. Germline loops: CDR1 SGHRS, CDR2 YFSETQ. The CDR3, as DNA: TGCGCCAGCAGCTTGGGGCCACAGGGGAGCCATAGCAATCAGCCCCAGCATTTT. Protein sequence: CASSLGPQGSHSNQPQHF.

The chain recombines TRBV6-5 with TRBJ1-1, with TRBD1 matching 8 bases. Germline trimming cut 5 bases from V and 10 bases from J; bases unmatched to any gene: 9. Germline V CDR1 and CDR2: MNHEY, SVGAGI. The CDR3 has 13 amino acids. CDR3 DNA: TGTGCCAGCAGTACTCGACAGGGGCTCGGAGCTTTCTTT. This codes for CASSTRQGLGAFF.

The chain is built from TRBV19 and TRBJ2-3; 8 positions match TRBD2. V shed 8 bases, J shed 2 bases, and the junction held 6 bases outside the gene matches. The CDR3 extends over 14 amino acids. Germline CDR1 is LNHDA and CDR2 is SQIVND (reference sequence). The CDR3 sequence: CASDNGRVTDTQYF. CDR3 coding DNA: TGTGCCAGTGACAACGGGAGGGTCACAGATACGCAGTATTTT.

The DNA for the CDR3 is TGCGCCAGCAGCGAACAACCGGGACAATGGAGCTCCTACAATGAGCAGTTCTTC. Translating gives CASSEQPGQWSSYNEQFF. The chain employs TRBV5-1 and TRBJ2-7, with D maybe TRBD1 (6 bases). The tail of the sequence fits TRBJ2-1 better, so the J call may be wrong. The length of the CDR3 is 18 residues. The germline V gene encodes CDR1 SGHRS and CDR2 YFSETQ.

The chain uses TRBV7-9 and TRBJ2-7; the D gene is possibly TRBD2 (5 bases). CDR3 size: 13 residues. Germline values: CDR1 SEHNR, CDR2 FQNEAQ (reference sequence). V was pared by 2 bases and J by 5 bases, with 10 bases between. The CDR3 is CASSLLLADEQYF. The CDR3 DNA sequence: TGTGCCAGCAGCTTACTTCTAGCAGACGAGCAGTACTTC.

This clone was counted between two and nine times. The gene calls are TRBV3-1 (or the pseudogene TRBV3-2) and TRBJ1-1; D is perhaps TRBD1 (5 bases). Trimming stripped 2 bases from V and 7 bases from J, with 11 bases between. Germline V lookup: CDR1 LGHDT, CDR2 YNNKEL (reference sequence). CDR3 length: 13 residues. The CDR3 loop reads CASSQHRGFEAFF. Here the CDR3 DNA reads TGTGCCAGCAGCCAACACCGGGGGTTTGAAGCTTTCTTT.

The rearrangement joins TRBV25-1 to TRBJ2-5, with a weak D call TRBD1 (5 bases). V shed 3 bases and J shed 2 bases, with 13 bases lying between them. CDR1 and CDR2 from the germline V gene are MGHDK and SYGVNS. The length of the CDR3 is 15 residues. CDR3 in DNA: TGTGCCAGCAGTGACGTCGGACAAAATCAAGAGACCCAGTACTTC. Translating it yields CASSDVGQNQETQYF.

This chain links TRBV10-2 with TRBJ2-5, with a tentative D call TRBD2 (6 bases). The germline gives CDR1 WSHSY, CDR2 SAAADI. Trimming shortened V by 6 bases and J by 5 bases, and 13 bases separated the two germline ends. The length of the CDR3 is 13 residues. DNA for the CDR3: TGCGCCAGCAGACCCACTAGCCTGGAGACCCAGTACTTC. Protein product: CASRPTSLETQYF.

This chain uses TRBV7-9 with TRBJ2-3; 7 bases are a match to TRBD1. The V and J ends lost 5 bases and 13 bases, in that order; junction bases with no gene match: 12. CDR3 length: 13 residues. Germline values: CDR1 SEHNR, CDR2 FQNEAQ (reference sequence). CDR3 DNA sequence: TGTGCCAGCAGCATTACAGGGACAGTGGTTAAGTATTTT. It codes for CASSITGTVVKYF. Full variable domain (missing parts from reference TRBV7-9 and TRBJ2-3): DTGVSQNPRHKITKRGQNVTFRCDPISEHNRLYWYRQTLGQGPEFLTYFQNEAQLEKSRLLSDRFSAERPKGSFSTLEIQRTEQGDSAMYLCASSITGTVVKYFGPGTRLTVL.

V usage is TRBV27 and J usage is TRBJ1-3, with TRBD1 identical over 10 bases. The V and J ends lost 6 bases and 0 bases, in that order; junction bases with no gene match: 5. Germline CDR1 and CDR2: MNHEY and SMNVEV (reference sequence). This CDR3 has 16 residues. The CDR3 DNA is TGTGCCAGCAGCAGGACAGGGGGGTACTCTGGAAACACCATATATTTT. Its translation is CASSRTGGYSGNTIYF.

The CDR3 DNA is TGTGCCAGCAGTCCGCCCCCACCCGGGACTAGCTCCTACGAGCAGTACTTC. It translates to CASSPPPPGTSSYEQYF. The chain combines TRBV28 with TRBJ2-7, with TRBD2 matching 8 bases. The J segment lost 0 bases and the V segment lost 5 bases, leaving 12 bases of the junction unmatched. CDR1 and CDR2 (germline): MDHEN, SYDVKM. This CDR3 spans 17 amino acids.

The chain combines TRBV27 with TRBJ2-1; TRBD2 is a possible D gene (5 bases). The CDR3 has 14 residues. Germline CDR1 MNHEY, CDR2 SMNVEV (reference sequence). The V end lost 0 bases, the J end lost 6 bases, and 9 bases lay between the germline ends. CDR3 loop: CASSLSVLANEQFF. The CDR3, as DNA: TGTGCCAGCAGTTTATCGGTCCTAGCCAATGAGCAGTTCTTC.

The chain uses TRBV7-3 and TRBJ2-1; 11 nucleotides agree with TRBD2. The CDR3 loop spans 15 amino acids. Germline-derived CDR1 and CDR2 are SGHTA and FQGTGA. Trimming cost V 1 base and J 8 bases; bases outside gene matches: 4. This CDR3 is CASSLSSSGRYEQFF. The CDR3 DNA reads TGTGCCAGCAGCTTAAGTTCTAGCGGGAGGTATGAGCAGTTCTTC.

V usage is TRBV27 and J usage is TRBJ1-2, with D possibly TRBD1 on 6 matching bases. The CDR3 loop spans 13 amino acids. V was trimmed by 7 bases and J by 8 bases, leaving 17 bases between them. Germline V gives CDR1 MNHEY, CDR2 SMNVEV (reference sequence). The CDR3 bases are TGTGCCAGCAAGTTTCGGGGGGGCCAGGGCTACACCTTC. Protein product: CASKFRGGQGYTF.

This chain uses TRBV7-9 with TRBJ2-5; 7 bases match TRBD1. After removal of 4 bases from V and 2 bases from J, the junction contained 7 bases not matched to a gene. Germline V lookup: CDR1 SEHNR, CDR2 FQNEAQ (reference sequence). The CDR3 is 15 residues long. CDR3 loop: CASSSTGSRQETQYF. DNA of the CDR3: TGTGCCAGCAGCTCGACAGGGTCGAGACAAGAGACCCAGTACTTC.

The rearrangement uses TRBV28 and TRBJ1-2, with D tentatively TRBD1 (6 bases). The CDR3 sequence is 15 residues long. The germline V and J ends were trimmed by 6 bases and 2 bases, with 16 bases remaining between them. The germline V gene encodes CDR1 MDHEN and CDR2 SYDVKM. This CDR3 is CASRPVWGQNYGYTF. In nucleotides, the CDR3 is TGTGCCAGCAGGCCCGTGTGGGGGCAGAACTATGGCTACACCTTC.

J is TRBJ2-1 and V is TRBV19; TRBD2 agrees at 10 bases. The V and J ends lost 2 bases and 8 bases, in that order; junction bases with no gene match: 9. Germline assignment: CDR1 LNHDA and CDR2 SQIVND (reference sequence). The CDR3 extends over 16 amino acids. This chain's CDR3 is CASSIRRAGGPDEQFF. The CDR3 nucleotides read TGTGCCAGTAGTATAAGGAGAGCGGGAGGGCCTGATGAGCAGTTCTTC.

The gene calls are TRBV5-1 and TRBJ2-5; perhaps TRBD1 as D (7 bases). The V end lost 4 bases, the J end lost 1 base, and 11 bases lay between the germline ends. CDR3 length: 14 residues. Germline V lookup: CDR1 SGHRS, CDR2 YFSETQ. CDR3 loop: CASSAGQIQETQYF. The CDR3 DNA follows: TGCGCCAGCAGCGCGGGACAGATCCAAGAGACCCAGTACTTC.

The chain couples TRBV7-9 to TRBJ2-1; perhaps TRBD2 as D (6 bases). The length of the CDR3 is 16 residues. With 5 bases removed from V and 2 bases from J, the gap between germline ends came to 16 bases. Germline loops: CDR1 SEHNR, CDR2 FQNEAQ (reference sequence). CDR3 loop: CASSPRTTLTYNEQFF. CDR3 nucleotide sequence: TGTGCCAGCAGCCCACGGACTACCTTAACCTACAATGAGCAGTTCTTC. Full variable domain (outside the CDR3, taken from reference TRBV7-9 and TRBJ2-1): DTGVSQNPRHKITKRGQNVTFRCDPISEHNRLYWYRQTLGQGPEFLTYFQNEAQLEKSRLLSDRFSAERPKGSFSTLEIQRTEQGDSAMYLCASSPRTTLTYNEQFFGPGTRLTVL.

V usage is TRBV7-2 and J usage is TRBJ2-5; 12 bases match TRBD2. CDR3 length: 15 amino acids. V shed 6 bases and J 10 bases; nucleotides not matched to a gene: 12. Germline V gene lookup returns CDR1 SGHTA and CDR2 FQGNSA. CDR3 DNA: TGTGCCAGCAGTCCAAGGACTAGCGGGGCCCGGGTCCAGTACTTC. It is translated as CASSPRTSGARVQYF.

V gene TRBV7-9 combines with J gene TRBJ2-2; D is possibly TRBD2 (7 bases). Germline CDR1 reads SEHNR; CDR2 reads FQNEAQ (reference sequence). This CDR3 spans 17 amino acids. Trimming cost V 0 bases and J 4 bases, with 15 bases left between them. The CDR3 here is CASSLASGGAGTGELFF. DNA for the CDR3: TGTGCCAGCAGCTTAGCGTCGGGGGGCGCTGGCACCGGGGAGCTGTTTTTT.

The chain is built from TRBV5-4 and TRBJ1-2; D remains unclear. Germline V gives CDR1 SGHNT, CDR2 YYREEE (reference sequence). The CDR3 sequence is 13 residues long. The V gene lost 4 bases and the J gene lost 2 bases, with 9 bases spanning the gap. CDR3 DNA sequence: TGTGCCAGCAGCGCCCCCCAGAACTATGGCTACACCTTC. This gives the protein CASSAPQNYGYTF.

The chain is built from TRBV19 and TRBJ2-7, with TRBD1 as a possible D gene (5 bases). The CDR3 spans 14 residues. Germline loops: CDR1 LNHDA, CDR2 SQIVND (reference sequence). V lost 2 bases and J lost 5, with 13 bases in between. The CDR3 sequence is CASSIRSGRDEQYF. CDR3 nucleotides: TGTGCCAGTAGTATACGGTCAGGGCGCGACGAGCAGTACTTC.

The CDR3 is CASSQWSLDRAQGDYGYTF. CDR3 bases: TGTGCCAGCAGCCAATGGTCCCTGGACAGGGCTCAGGGTGACTATGGCTACACCTTC. The chain uses TRBV3-1 (or the pseudogene TRBV3-2) and TRBJ1-2; 8 bases match TRBD1. In germline, CDR1 is LGHDT, CDR2 YNNKEL (reference sequence). CDR3 length equals 19 residues. After removal of 2 bases from V and 3 bases from J, the junction contained 17 bases not matched to a gene.